This is a list of T cell receptor beta chains from one sample in a study of T-cell reconstitution after alpha-beta-depleted transplantation in children. One entry per CDR3 protein, called by TCRdb with MiXCR from the PCR reads. The sample lists some 830,000 distinct CDR3 sequences; roughly 15% were seen once. The sequencing used PBMCs, mostly from graft donor cells, collected 360 days after TCRalphabeta/CD19-depleted stem cell transplant. These receptors were collected from a male patient aged 10 to 17 who had a stem cell transplant for acute lymphoblastic leukemia, so the T cells may come from the graft donor. CDR3s include the opening cysteine and the closing phenylalanine or tryptophan. The order of the fields is V gene, clone size, J gene, D gene, CDR3 protein, CDR3 DNA. A D gene is named only where the DNA matches it firmly. Size is omitted from some rows. Given values are once, few, many or a class for expanded clones.

V: TRBV4-1; size: few; J: TRBJ1-2; D: .; CDR3: CASSQGQGKSTGYTF; DNA: TGCGCCAGCAGCCAAGGTCAGGGAAAGTCGACTGGCTACACCTTC
V: TRBV7-8; size: .; J: TRBJ2-7; D: .; CDR3: CASSFHPDFFYEQYF; DNA: TGTGCCAGCAGCTTTCATCCAGATTTCTTCTACGAGCAGTACTTC
V: TRBV29-1; size: once; J: TRBJ1-1; D: .; CDR3: CSVVGDTWNTEAFF; DNA: TGCAGCGTTGTTGGGGACACCTGGAACACTGAAGCTTTCTTT
V: TRBV18; size: few; J: TRBJ2-1; D: TRBD1; CDR3: CASSSVLTGVNYNEQFF; DNA: TGTGCCAGCTCTTCGGTATTGACAGGGGTGAATTACAATGAGCAGTTCTTC
V: TRBV12-3/TRBV12-4; size: few; J: TRBJ2-1; D: TRBD2; CDR3: CASSFPPGRTSGRSSYNEQFF; DNA: TGTGCCAGCAGTTTTCCCCCGGGACGGACTAGCGGGAGGAGCTCCTACAATGAGCAGTTCTTC
V: TRBV5-1; size: few; J: TRBJ1-1; D: .; CDR3: CASSSSTGEIEAFF; DNA: TGCGCCAGCAGCTCATCCACGGGGGAGATTGAAGCTTTCTTT
V: TRBV5-1; size: few; J: TRBJ2-2; D: TRBD1; CDR3: CASRRQGDNTGELFF; DNA: TGCGCCAGCAGGAGACAGGGGGACAACACCGGGGAGCTGTTTTTT
V: TRBV7-6; size: .; J: TRBJ2-5; D: .; CDR3: CASSPGTPVDQYF; DNA: TGTGCCAGCAGCCCCGGGACTCCCGTCGACCAGTACTTC
V: TRBV3-1; size: .; J: TRBJ2-4; D: .; CDR3: CASSQGSLAKNIQYF; DNA: TGTGCCAGCAGCCAAGGAAGCCTAGCCAAAAACATTCAGTACTTC
V: TRBV7-6; size: .; J: TRBJ2-3; D: .; CDR3: CASRPWKGTDTQYF; DNA: TGTGCCAGCAGACCATGGAAAGGCACAGATACGCAGTATTTT
V: TRBV6-5; size: few; J: TRBJ2-3; D: .; CDR3: CASSSRGTLTDTQYF; DNA: TGTGCCAGCAGTTCCCGCGGTACGCTCACAGATACGCAGTATTTT
V: TRBV6-1; size: few; J: TRBJ1-1; D: .; CDR3: CASRASSSGTEAFF; DNA: TGTGCCAGCAGGGCATCGAGTTCGGGGACTGAAGCTTTCTTT
V: TRBV20-1; size: many; J: TRBJ1-5; D: .; CDR3: CSARAFSNQPQHF; DNA: TGCAGTGCTAGAGCATTTAGCAATCAGCCCCAGCATTTT
V: TRBV9; size: .; J: TRBJ2-5; D: .; CDR3: CASSADGFTETQYF; DNA: TGTGCCAGCAGCGCGGACGGTTTCACAGAGACCCAGTACTTC
V: TRBV29-1; size: .; J: TRBJ2-1; D: .; CDR3: CSVKEGGYNEQFF; DNA: TGCAGCGTTAAGGAGGGAGGCTACAATGAGCAGTTCTTC
V: TRBV27; size: .; J: TRBJ2-5; D: .; CDR3: CASSFSAKETQYF; DNA: TGTGCCAGCAGTTTTTCCGCCAAAGAGACCCAGTACTTC
V: TRBV14; size: few; J: TRBJ2-1; D: .; CDR3: CASSRVTASEQFF; DNA: TGTGCCAGCAGCCGGGTGACAGCGAGTGAGCAGTTCTTC
V: TRBV7-6; size: .; J: TRBJ2-2; D: TRBD1; CDR3: CASGPGTGGSTGELFF; DNA: TGTGCCAGCGGCCCCGGGACAGGGGGTTCCACCGGGGAGCTGTTTTTT
V: TRBV7-9; size: few; J: TRBJ1-2; D: TRBD1; CDR3: CASSPRDRDSYGYTF; DNA: TGTGCCAGCAGCCCCCGGGACAGGGACTCCTATGGCTACACCTTC
V: TRBV4-1; size: .; J: TRBJ2-2; D: .; CDR3: CASSLGQFFANTGELFF; DNA: TGCGCCAGCAGCCTCGGACAGTTCTTCGCGAACACCGGGGAGCTGTTTTTT
V: TRBV30; size: many; J: TRBJ2-1; D: .; CDR3: CAWGGTYNEQFF; DNA: TGTGCCTGGGGGGGGACCTACAATGAGCAGTTCTTC
V: TRBV7-2; size: .; J: TRBJ2-5; D: .; CDR3: CASSLIRGGWETQYF; DNA: TGTGCCAGCAGCTTAATAAGGGGAGGATGGGAGACCCAGTACTTC
V: TRBV20-1; size: few; J: TRBJ2-5; D: .; CDR3: CSASSARGGQETQYF; DNA: TGCAGTGCTAGTAGCGCCCGGGGCGGCCAAGAGACCCAGTACTTC
V: TRBV12-3/TRBV12-4; size: .; J: TRBJ2-1; D: TRBD2; CDR3: CASRGLAGGSYNERFF; DNA: TGTGCCAGCAGGGGACTAGCGGGAGGCTCCTACAATGAGCGGTTCTTC
V: TRBV6-5; size: .; J: TRBJ2-5; D: TRBD2; CDR3: CASSYGGSRETQYF; DNA: TGTGCCAGCAGTTACGGCGGGAGTAGGGAGACCCAGTACTTC
V: TRBV24-1; size: .; J: TRBJ2-1; D: TRBD1; CDR3: CATSDSGTGGRNEQFF; DNA: TGTGCCACCAGTGATTCCGGGACAGGGGGCCGGAATGAGCAGTTCTTC
V: TRBV5-4; size: .; J: TRBJ1-1; D: TRBD1; CDR3: CASSLQQGRAFF; DNA: TGTGCCAGCAGCCTGCAACAGGGGAGAGCTTTCTTT
V: TRBV5-4; size: .; J: TRBJ1-2; D: .; CDR3: CASSLLGPTGPNYGYTF; DNA: TGTGCCAGCAGCTTGTTAGGACCTACTGGGCCAAACTATGGCTACACCTTC
V: TRBV7-6; size: .; J: TRBJ2-7; D: .; CDR3: CASSLQGRGIHYEQYF; DNA: TGTGCCAGCAGCCTGCAAGGGAGGGGGATACACTACGAGCAGTACTTC
V: TRBV6-1; size: .; J: TRBJ2-7; D: TRBD2; CDR3: CASTPGGLIHEQYF; DNA: TGTGCCAGCACCCCGGGAGGCCTTATACACGAGCAGTACTTC
V: TRBV12-3/TRBV12-4; size: few; J: TRBJ2-3; D: TRBD2; CDR3: CASSPGTSSYTQYF; DNA: TGTGCCAGCAGCCCCGGGACTAGCAGTTATACGCAGTATTTT
V: TRBV6-5; size: few; J: TRBJ2-3; D: .; CDR3: CASSYSNRRGDTQYF; DNA: TGTGCCAGCAGTTACTCGAACAGGAGGGGAGATACGCAGTATTTT
V: TRBV5-1; size: .; J: TRBJ2-1; D: TRBD2; CDR3: CASSSGLAGDPHFF; DNA: TGCGCCAGCAGCTCGGGACTAGCGGGGGACCCCCACTTCTTC
V: TRBV9; size: .; J: TRBJ2-3; D: .; CDR3: CASSLGDGYTDTQYF; DNA: TGTGCCAGCAGCCTAGGGGACGGATACACAGATACGCAGTATTTT
V: TRBV6-1; size: .; J: TRBJ1-2; D: .; CDR3: CASRPAGAFYGYTF; DNA: TGTGCCAGCAGGCCAGCGGGGGCCTTCTATGGCTACACCTTC
V: TRBV5-1; size: .; J: TRBJ2-3; D: TRBD2; CDR3: CASSSGTSGVADTQYF; DNA: TGCGCCAGCAGCTCGGGGACTAGCGGGGTGGCAGATACGCAGTATTTT
V: TRBV20-1; size: .; J: TRBJ2-3; D: TRBD2; CDR3: CSARIAGIADTQYF; DNA: TGCAGTGCTAGAATAGCGGGAATCGCAGATACGCAGTATTTT
V: TRBV9; size: .; J: TRBJ2-2; D: TRBD2; CDR3: CASSVRGLAGAANTGELFF; DNA: TGTGCCAGCAGCGTCCGAGGACTAGCGGGAGCCGCGAACACCGGGGAGCTGTTTTTT
V: TRBV7-2; size: .; J: TRBJ2-4; D: .; CDR3: CASSSRGKNIQYF; DNA: TGTGCCAGCAGCTCCCGGGGCAAAAACATTCAGTACTTC
V: TRBV12-3/TRBV12-4; size: .; J: TRBJ2-5; D: TRBD2; CDR3: CASRRTSGRATQETQYF; DNA: TGTGCCAGCAGACGGACTAGCGGGCGGGCCACCCAAGAGACCCAGTACTTC